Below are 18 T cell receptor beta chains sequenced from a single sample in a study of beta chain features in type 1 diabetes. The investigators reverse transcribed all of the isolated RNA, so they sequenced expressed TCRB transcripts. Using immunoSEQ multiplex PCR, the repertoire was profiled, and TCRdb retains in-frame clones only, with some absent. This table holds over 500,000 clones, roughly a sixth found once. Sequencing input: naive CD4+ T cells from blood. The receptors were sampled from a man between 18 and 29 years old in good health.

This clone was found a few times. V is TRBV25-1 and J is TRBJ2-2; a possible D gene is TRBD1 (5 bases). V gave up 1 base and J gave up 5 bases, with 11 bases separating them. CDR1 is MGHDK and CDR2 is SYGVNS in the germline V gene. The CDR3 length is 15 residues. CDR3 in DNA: TGTGCCAGCAGTGAATCCTGGCAGGGAACCGGGGAGCTGTTTTTT. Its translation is CASSESWQGTGELFF.

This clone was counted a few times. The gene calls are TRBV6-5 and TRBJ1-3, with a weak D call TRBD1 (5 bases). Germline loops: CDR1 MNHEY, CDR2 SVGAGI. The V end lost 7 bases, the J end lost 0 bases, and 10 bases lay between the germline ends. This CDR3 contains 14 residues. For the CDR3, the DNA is TGTGCCAGCAAGGGGACGGCCTCTGGAAACACCATATATTTT. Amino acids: CASKGTASGNTIYF.

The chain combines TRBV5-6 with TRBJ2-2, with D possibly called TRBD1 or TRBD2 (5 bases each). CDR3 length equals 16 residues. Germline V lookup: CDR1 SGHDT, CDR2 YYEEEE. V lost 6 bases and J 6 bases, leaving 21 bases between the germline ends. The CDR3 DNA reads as TGTGCCAGCACCCTGAAGATAGGGGTTAGCGCCGGGGAGCTGTTTTTT. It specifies CASTLKIGVSAGELFF.

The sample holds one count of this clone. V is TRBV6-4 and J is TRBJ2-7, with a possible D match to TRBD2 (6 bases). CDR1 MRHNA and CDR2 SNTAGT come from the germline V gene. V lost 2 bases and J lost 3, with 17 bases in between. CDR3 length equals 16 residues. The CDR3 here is CASSDGTFREFYEQYF. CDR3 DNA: TGTGCCAGCAGTGACGGGACCTTTCGGGAGTTCTACGAGCAGTACTTC.

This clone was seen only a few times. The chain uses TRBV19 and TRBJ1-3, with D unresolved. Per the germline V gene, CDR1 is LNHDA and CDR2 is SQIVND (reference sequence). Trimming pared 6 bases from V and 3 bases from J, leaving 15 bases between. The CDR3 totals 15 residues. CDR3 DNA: TGTGCCAGTAGAAGGGCCTTCGGGGATGGAAACACCATATATTTT. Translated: CASRRAFGDGNTIYF.

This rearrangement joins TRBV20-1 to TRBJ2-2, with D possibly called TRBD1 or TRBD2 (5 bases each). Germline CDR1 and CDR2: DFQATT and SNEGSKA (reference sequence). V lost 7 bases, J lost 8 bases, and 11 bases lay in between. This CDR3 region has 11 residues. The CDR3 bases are TGCAGTGGGGGGAGTCGAGGGGAGCTGTTTTTT. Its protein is CSGGSRGELFF.

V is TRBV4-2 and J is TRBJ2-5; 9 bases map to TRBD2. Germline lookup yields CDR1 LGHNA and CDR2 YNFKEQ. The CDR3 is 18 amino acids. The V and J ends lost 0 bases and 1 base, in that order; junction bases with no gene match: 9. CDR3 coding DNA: TGTGCCAGCAGCCAAGAGGGTTTTAGCGGGAGAGGCCAAGAGACCCAGTACTTC. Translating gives CASSQEGFSGRGQETQYF.

CDR3 bases: TGTGCCAGCAGCTTCCGGCTCTCTCGGAGCACTGAAGCTTTCTTT. The encoded protein is CASSFRLSRSTEAFF. This chain joins TRBV11-1 and TRBJ1-1; unclear D gene. Germline values: CDR1 SGHAT, CDR2 FQDESV (reference sequence). Deletions cut 3 bases from V and 4 bases from J, with 15 bases between. CDR3 size: 15 residues.

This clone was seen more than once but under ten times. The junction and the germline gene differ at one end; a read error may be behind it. Written as DNA, the CDR3 is TGTGCCAGCATCTTATACCTGGGCCGTGAGCAGTTCTTC. Its protein is CASILYLGREQFF. The chain uses TRBV7-2 and TRBJ2-1; D call uncertain. CDR3 length equals 13 residues. Germline CDR1 is SGHTA and CDR2 is FQGNSA.

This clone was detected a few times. The CDR3 sequence is CASSFQADDYGYTF. CDR3 coding DNA: TGTGCCAGCAGCTTCCAGGCCGACGACTATGGCTACACCTTC. The chain joins TRBV11-1 to TRBJ1-2; no firm D call. V was pared by 3 bases and J by 3 bases, with 11 bases between. Germline CDR1 is SGHAT and CDR2 is FQDESV (reference sequence). The CDR3 covers 14 residues.

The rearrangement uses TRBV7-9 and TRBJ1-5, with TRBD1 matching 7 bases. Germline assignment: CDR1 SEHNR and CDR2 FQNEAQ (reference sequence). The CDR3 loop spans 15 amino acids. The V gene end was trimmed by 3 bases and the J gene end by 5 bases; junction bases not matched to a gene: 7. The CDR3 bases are TGTGCCAGCAGCTTTTCGACAGGGCGGGATCAGCCCCAGCATTTT. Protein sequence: CASSFSTGRDQPQHF.

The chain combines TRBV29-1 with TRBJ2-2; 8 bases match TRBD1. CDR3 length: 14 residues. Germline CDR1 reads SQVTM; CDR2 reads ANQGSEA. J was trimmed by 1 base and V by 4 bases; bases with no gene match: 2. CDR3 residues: CSVVGTGNTGELFF. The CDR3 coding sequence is TGCAGCGTTGTGGGGACAGGGAACACCGGGGAGCTGTTTTTT.

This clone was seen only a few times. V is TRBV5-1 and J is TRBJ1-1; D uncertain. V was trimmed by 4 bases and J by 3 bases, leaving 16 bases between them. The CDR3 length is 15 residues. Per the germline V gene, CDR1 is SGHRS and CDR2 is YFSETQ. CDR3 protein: CASSPLRGSDTEAFF. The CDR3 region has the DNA TGCGCCAGCAGCCCCCTGCGAGGGTCGGACACTGAAGCTTTCTTT.

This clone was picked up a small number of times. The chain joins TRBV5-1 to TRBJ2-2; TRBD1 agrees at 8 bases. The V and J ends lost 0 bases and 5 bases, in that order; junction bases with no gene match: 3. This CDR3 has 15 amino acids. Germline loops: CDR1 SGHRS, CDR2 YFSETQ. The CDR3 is CASSLDGQGTGELFF. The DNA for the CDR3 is TGCGCCAGCAGCTTGGATGGACAGGGAACCGGGGAGCTGTTTTTT.

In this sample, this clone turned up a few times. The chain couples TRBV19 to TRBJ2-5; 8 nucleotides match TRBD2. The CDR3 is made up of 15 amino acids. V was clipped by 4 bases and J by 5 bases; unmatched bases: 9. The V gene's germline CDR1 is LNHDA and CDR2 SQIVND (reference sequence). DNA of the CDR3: TGTGCCAGTAGTAGGCCCGCGGGAGGTGGTGAGACCCAGTACTTC. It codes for CASSRPAGGGETQYF.

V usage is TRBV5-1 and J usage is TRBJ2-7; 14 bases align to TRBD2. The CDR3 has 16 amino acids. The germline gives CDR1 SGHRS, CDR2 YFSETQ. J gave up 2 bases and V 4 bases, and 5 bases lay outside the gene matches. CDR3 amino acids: CASSPGTSGRTYEQYF. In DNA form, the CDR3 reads TGCGCCAGCAGCCCAGGGACTAGCGGGAGAACCTACGAGCAGTACTTC.

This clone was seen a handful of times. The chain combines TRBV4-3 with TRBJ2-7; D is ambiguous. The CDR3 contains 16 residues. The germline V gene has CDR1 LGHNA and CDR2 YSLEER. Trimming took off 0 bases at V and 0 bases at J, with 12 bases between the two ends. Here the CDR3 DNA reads TGCGCCAGCAGCCAAGATTACGTAGAGAGCTCCTACGAGCAGTACTTC. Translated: CASSQDYVESSYEQYF.

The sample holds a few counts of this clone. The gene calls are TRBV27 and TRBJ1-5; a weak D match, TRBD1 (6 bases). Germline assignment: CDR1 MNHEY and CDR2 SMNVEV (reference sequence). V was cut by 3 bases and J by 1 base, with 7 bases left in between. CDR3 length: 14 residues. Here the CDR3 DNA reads TGTGCCAGCAGTTTTGGACAGAGCAATCAGCCCCAGCATTTT. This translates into CASSFGQSNQPQHF.